The 27 T cell receptor beta chains below were found in one sample sequenced in a study of T cells in Graves' hyperthyroidism and ophthalmopathy. Researchers took RNA transcripts and amplified the TCR beta CDR3 regions from them. An initial round of RT-PCR targeting the TCR CDR3 relied on the HTBI primer set. TCRdb re-called the multiplex PCR reads through MiXCR, storing one row per CDR3 protein. The sample consists of 700,000 to 850,000 distinct CDR3 sequences, around 40% of them appearing once. The material sequenced was blood. The receptor set was obtained from a woman in her 40s with Graves' hyperthyroidism.

The chain uses TRBV25-1 and TRBJ1-2; no clear D gene. V dropped 0 bases and J dropped 6 bases, with 14 bases sitting between them. This CDR3 has 15 residues. CDR1 and CDR2 (germline): MGHDK, SYGVNS. CDR3 sequence: CASSEYEGGKDGYTF. CDR3 bases: TGTGCCAGCAGTGAATATGAGGGTGGGAAGGATGGCTACACCTTC.

Worth noting for this clonotype: Its ends do not fully match the called genes, so a read error is possible. This chain uses TRBV9 with TRBJ2-2; TRBD2 might be the D (5 bases). This CDR3 has 15 residues. The germline CDR1 and CDR2 sequences are SGDLS and YYNGEE. For the CDR3, the DNA is TGTGCCAGCAGCGTAGGGGGTACGGTCGCCGGGGAGCTGGTTTTT. Protein: CASSVGGTVAGELVF.

Points on this clonotype: This may come from a read error, since a much larger clone is one base off. The rearrangement uses TRBV7-2 and TRBJ2-5; D possibly corresponds to TRBD2 (6 bases). Trimming removed 0 bases at V and 9 bases at J, with 14 bases between. The germline CDR1 and CDR2 sequences are SGHTA and FQGNSA. CDR3 length: 14 amino acids. The CDR3 DNA is TGTGCCAGCAGCTTAGCGCGGCACGGGGAGGCCCAGTACTTC. It is translated as CASSLARHGEAQYF.

As regards this clonotype: This clone may be a read error of a much larger clone one base away. The chain combines TRBV25-1 with TRBJ1-2; a weak D match, TRBD1 (6 bases). This CDR3 comprises 12 residues. CDR1 is MGHDK, CDR2 SYGVNS, per germline. In nucleotides, the CDR3 is TGTGCCGGCAGGCAGGAGGGGGATGGCTACACCTTC. Its protein is CAGRQEGDGYTF.

This clonotype came up many times. The chain uses TRBV4-3 and TRBJ1-1; D gene unclear. Germline CDR1 LGHNA, CDR2 YSLEER. The CDR3 covers 13 residues. V was shortened by 6 bases and J by 11 bases, with 19 bases between the two germline ends. The CDR3 region has the DNA TGCGCCAGCAGACCGAAGACACACGGGTATGCTTTCTTT. This translates into CASRPKTHGYAFF.

This chain connects TRBV19 to TRBJ1-1, with TRBD1 identical over 9 bases. This CDR3 has 14 amino acids. Germline V gives CDR1 LNHDA, CDR2 SQIVND (reference sequence). V shed 7 bases and J 5 bases; nucleotides not matched to a gene: 8. CDR3 residues: CASMLDRGKTEAFF. CDR3 nucleotide sequence: TGTGCCAGTATGCTGGACAGGGGTAAAACTGAAGCTTTCTTT.

Comments on this clonotype: A single base separates this from a much larger clone, so it may be a read error. The gene calls are TRBV12-3 or TRBV12-4 and TRBJ1-6; tentative D call: TRBD1 (6 bases). CDR3 length equals 12 residues. Trimming removed 6 bases from V and 9 bases from J, with 9 bases in between. This CDR3 reads CASSQGTSPLHF. CDR3 in DNA: TGTGCCAGCAGCCAGGGGACTTCACCCCTCCACTTT.

Remarks on this clonotype: A clone one base away is much larger, so this may be a read error. The CDR3 ends on some other residue instead of the conserved phenylalanine or tryptophan, so this is likely a read error. The V gene is TRBV2, the J gene TRBJ1-1; 7 bases agree with TRBD1. Germline CDR1 SNHLY, CDR2 FYNNEI. This CDR3 contains 15 residues. V lost 6 bases, J lost 8 bases, and 15 bases stayed unmatched. The CDR3 is CASSRPPLRGQEAFL. The CDR3 DNA sequence: TGTGCCAGCAGCCGACCACCCTTGAGGGGGCAAGAAGCTTTCCTT.

Comment on this clonotype: One junction end disagrees with the germline gene, perhaps due to a read error. The V gene is TRBV4-3, the J gene TRBJ1-2; 7 bases align to TRBD1. Germline CDR1 is LGHNA and CDR2 is YSLEER. The CDR3 totals 13 residues. The CDR3 is CAGSATGSYGYTF. The CDR3 nucleotides read TGCGCCGGCAGCGCGACAGGGAGCTATGGCTACACCTTC.

This clonotype was seen ten or more times. J is TRBJ1-4 and V is TRBV29-1, with D possibly being TRBD1 (5 bases). The germline V and J ends were trimmed by 6 bases and 2 bases, with 10 bases remaining between them. CDR1 is SQVTM and CDR2 is ANQGSEA in the germline V gene. CDR3 size: 13 residues. In nucleotides, the CDR3 is TGCAGCGTCGCAGGGCGCACTAATGAAAAACTGTTTTTT. It codes for CSVAGRTNEKLFF.

The chain carries TRBV12-3 or TRBV12-4 and TRBJ1-6, with a weak D call TRBD1 (6 bases). The CDR3 is 17 amino acids. V shed 5 bases and J shed 8 bases, with 22 bases lying between them. The CDR3, as DNA: TGTGCCAGCAGTGGAGAGGGGGGGGTTTCGTTGGATTCACCCCTCCACTTT. This encodes CASSGEGGVSLDSPLHF.

This clonotype has a handful of counts. The rearrangement links TRBV9 to TRBJ2-2; D remains ambiguous. CDR1 and CDR2 from the germline V gene are SGDLS and YYNGEE. V was cut by 0 bases and J by 3 bases, with 9 bases left in between. This CDR3 is 15 amino acids long. The CDR3, as DNA: TGTGCCAGCAGCGTAGTTGCCGGAGACACCGGGGAGCTGTTTTTT. This sequence encodes CASSVVAGDTGELFF.

In the case of this clonotype: A read error may be the cause here, since a much bigger clone is one base away. The V and J genes are TRBV6-5 and TRBJ1-3; the D gene is possibly TRBD1 (6 bases). V gave up 4 bases and J gave up 0 bases, with 13 bases separating them. Germline-derived CDR1 and CDR2 are MNHEY and SVGAGI. The CDR3 has 16 amino acids. CDR3 DNA sequence: TGTGCCAGCAGTTCGGATGGGGGCCTCTCTGGAAACACCATATATTTT. Residues: CASSSDGGLSGNTIYF.

This clonotype was detected ten times or more. V and J are TRBV12-3 or TRBV12-4 and TRBJ2-5, with 9 positions matching TRBD2. V shed 5 bases and J 7 bases; nucleotides not matched to a gene: 8. The CDR3 spans 14 residues. This chain's CDR3 is CASSAGGIRVTQYF. The CDR3 coding sequence is TGTGCCAGCAGTGCGGGGGGGATACGGGTGACCCAGTACTTC.

The V and J genes are TRBV13 and TRBJ2-5, with a possible D match to TRBD2 (6 bases). The ends were cut back, 5 bases at V and 2 bases at J, with 15 bases in the middle. The CDR3 has 15 amino acids. CDR1 and CDR2 (germline): PRHDT, FYEKMQ (reference sequence). CDR3 in DNA: TGTGCCAGCAGCGCTCGGGACTCGTTACAAGAGACCCAGTACTTC. Translation gives CASSARDSLQETQYF.

This clonotype has ten or more counts. V usage is TRBV29-1 and J usage is TRBJ1-1; tentative D call: TRBD1 (6 bases). V was shortened by 2 bases and J by 0 bases, with 7 bases between the two germline ends. CDR1 SQVTM and CDR2 ANQGSEA come from the germline V gene. The CDR3 contains 13 residues. CDR3: CSVERDMNTEAFF. Written as DNA, the CDR3 is TGCAGCGTTGAAAGGGACATGAACACTGAAGCTTTCTTT.

The chain recombines TRBV20-1 with TRBJ1-5, with a tentative D call TRBD1 (6 bases). Trimming stripped 6 bases from V and 7 bases from J, with 10 bases between. Germline V lookup: CDR1 DFQATT, CDR2 SNEGSKA (reference sequence). This CDR3 spans 11 amino acids. CDR3 nucleotide sequence: TGCAGTGCCTGGACAGACCAGCCCCAGCATTTT. It yields the protein CSAWTDQPQHF.

The sample holds a few counts of this clonotype. The junction departs from the called germline gene at one end, perhaps through a read error. The chain employs TRBV7-7 and TRBJ2-5; the D is unclear. Per germline, CDR1 SSHAT and CDR2 FNYEAQ (reference sequence). This CDR3 has 14 residues. The CDR3, as DNA: TGTGCTAGCAGCTTAGCTGGGGATCAAGAGACCCAGTACTTC. Protein product: CASSLAGDQETQYF.

This clonotype has ten or more counts. The V and J genes are TRBV19 and TRBJ1-3; D unclear. V lost 5 bases, J lost 3 bases, and 8 bases lay in between. Germline V gives CDR1 LNHDA, CDR2 SQIVND (reference sequence). The CDR3 is made up of 13 amino acids. CDR3 in amino acids: CASSWWLGNTIYF. CDR3 nucleotide sequence: TGTGCCAGTAGTTGGTGGCTTGGAAACACCATATATTTT.

This clonotype has a count of ten or more. This chain uses TRBV29-1 with TRBJ1-2; tentatively, D is TRBD1 (6 bases). This CDR3 is built from 12 residues. The V and J ends lost 7 bases and 3 bases respectively, with 12 bases between them. Germline CDR1 reads SQVTM; CDR2 reads ANQGSEA. In nucleotides, the CDR3 is TGCAGCGCGGGGGCGCGAGACTATGGCTACACCTTC. Translated, it gives CSAGARDYGYTF.

This clonotype came up many times. The DNA of the CDR3 is TGTGCCAGCAGTGATGCGGGGGCCTATGGCTACACCTTC. Protein product: CASSDAGAYGYTF. The V call is TRBV25-1, the J call TRBJ1-2; possibly TRBD1 for D (6 bases). The CDR3 contains 13 residues. Germline V gene sequence: CDR1 MGHDK, CDR2 SYGVNS. Trimming left V 3 bases short and J 4 bases short, with 9 bases between.

The chain employs TRBV14 and TRBJ1-1; D may be TRBD1 (5 bases). Germline loops: CDR1 SGHDN, CDR2 FVKESK. Trimming took off 0 bases at V and 8 bases at J, with 10 bases between the two ends. CDR3 size: 13 residues. The CDR3 is CASSQEYGGEAFF. The CDR3 DNA sequence: TGTGCCAGCAGCCAAGAGTACGGGGGAGAAGCTTTCTTT.

The V and J genes are TRBV2 and TRBJ1-1; maybe TRBD1 (5 bases). The CDR3 runs 13 residues. The V gene's germline CDR1 is SNHLY and CDR2 FYNNEI. V dropped 5 bases and J dropped 1 base, with 8 bases sitting between them. CDR3 bases: TGTGCCAGCAGTCAGGGTACGAACACTGAAGCTTTCTTT. Residues: CASSQGTNTEAFF.

This clonotype was seen only once. Germline and junction disagree at one end, which may indicate a read error. This chain joins TRBV19 and TRBJ1-2, with a possible D match to TRBD1 (5 bases). This CDR3 is 11 amino acids long. Germline lookup yields CDR1 LNHDA and CDR2 SQIVND (reference sequence). This chain's CDR3 is CTSSPGRGYTF. The CDR3, as DNA: TGTACCAGTAGTCCAGGGCGCGGCTACACCTTC.

This chain connects TRBV7-2 to TRBJ1-5; D not resolved. The germline CDR1 and CDR2 sequences are SGHTA and FQGNSA. The CDR3 sequence is 14 residues long. The V gene lost 6 bases and the J gene lost 4 bases, with 13 bases spanning the gap. In DNA, the CDR3 is TGTGCCAGCAGTTTATACGGGGTGAATCAGCCCCAGCATTTT. It encodes CASSLYGVNQPQHF.

The CDR3 bases are TGTGCCACTTATCCGGGGGGAACCCACGAGCAGTACTTC. This gives the protein CATYPGGTHEQYF. The V and J genes are TRBV6-6 and TRBJ2-7, with 7 bases that match TRBD2. V trimming: 10 bases; J trimming: 5 bases; junction bases outside the gene matches: 11. Germline assignment: CDR1 MNHNY and CDR2 SVGAGI (reference sequence). The CDR3 is 13 amino acids.

The chain combines TRBV19 with TRBJ2-7, with D hard to call. V was pared by 3 bases and J by 3 bases, with 12 bases between. The V gene's germline CDR1 is LNHDA and CDR2 SQIVND (reference sequence). The CDR3 is 14 residues long. The CDR3 sequence is CASSIASSNYEQYF. In DNA, the CDR3 is TGTGCCAGTAGTATTGCCTCGTCGAACTACGAGCAGTACTTC.